Following are 10 T cell receptor beta chains from one sample sequenced in a study of blood T cell repertoires in COVID-19. Generated by immunoSEQ multiplex PCR, the TCRdb table keeps only in-frame clones and is missing some. The sample records over 600,000 clones, 85% to 90% being singletons. Sequenced input: peripheral blood. The receptors here all came from a woman aged 18-29 years with acute or convalescent COVID-19.

Turning to this clone: One end of the junction does not line up with germline, which may come from a read error. CDR3 sequence: CASSSGPQWHF. The CDR3 nucleotides are TGTGCCAGCAGCTCAGGGCCCCAATGGCACTTC. This sequence joins TRBV7-8 and TRBJ2-7; D possibly corresponds to TRBD1 (5 bases). The length of the CDR3 is 11 residues. Germline CDR1 reads SGHVS; CDR2 reads FQNEAQ.

The V and J genes are TRBV11-2 and TRBJ1-2, with D unclear. CDR1 is SGHAT, CDR2 FQNNGV, per germline. V was shortened by 1 base and J by 4 bases, with 16 bases between the two germline ends. This CDR3 is 16 amino acids long. CDR3 DNA: TGTGCCAGCAGCTTAGGAGTAGGTACAGATGTCTATGGCTACACCTTC. Translation gives CASSLGVGTDVYGYTF.

This chain joins TRBV5-5 and TRBJ1-1; D gene unclear. The CDR3 is 13 residues long. Trimming pared 0 bases from V and 10 bases from J, leaving 13 bases between. Germline assignment: CDR1 SGHKS and CDR2 YYEKEE (reference sequence). This CDR3 is CASSLEEGRVAFF. CDR3 coding DNA: TGTGCCAGCAGCTTGGAGGAAGGGAGAGTAGCTTTCTTT.

This clone was found a few times. The chain joins TRBV11-2 to TRBJ1-2; D is perhaps TRBD1 (6 bases). There are 14 residues in the CDR3. V dropped 0 bases and J dropped 8 bases, with 13 bases sitting between them. Germline V lookup: CDR1 SGHAT, CDR2 FQNNGV. The CDR3 loop is CASSLDHRVGGYTF. As DNA, the CDR3 is TGTGCCAGCAGCTTAGACCACAGGGTGGGAGGCTACACCTTC. Supplemented by reference TRBV11-2 and TRBJ1-2, the full variable domain reads EAGVAQSPRYKIIEKRQSVAFWCNPISGHATLYWYQQILGQGPKLLIQFQNNGVVDDSQLPKDRFSAERLKGVDSTLKIQPAKLEDSAVYLCASSLDHRVGGYTFGSGTRLTVV.

The CDR3 spells CASSQDLRTPLHF. CDR3 nucleotide sequence: TGTGCCAGCAGCCAAGATCTGCGAACACCCCTCCACTTT. The chain couples TRBV14 to TRBJ1-6, with D hard to call. The CDR3 is 13 residues long. The ends were cut back, 0 bases at V and 11 bases at J, with 8 bases in the middle. In germline, CDR1 is SGHDN, CDR2 FVKESK.

CDR3 amino acids: CAWSHSSYEQYF. The CDR3 DNA reads as TGTGCCTGGAGTCATAGCTCCTACGAGCAGTACTTC. The gene calls are TRBV30 and TRBJ2-7; no reliable D call. The CDR3 has 12 amino acids. V was pared by 2 bases and J by 0 bases, with 5 bases between. Germline-derived CDR1 and CDR2 are GTSNPN and SVGIG (reference sequence).

The chain uses TRBV19 and TRBJ1-2; 8 positions match TRBD1. The CDR3 runs 15 residues. J was trimmed by 4 bases and V by 5 bases; bases with no gene match: 9. The germline gives CDR1 LNHDA, CDR2 SQIVND (reference sequence). The CDR3 is CASSRTGQGGYGYTF. CDR3 nucleotide sequence: TGTGCCAGTAGTCGAACCGGACAGGGTGGCTATGGCTACACCTTC.

The chain carries TRBV7-2 and TRBJ2-7, with D maybe TRBD2 (6 bases). The CDR3 contains 17 residues. Trimming pared 4 bases from V and 0 bases from J, leaving 19 bases between. Germline CDR1 SGHTA, CDR2 FQGNSA. CDR3 residues: CASSSSGLAHLSYEQYF. The CDR3 DNA reads TGTGCCAGCAGCTCCAGCGGGCTAGCCCATCTCTCCTACGAGCAGTACTTC.

The chain carries TRBV11-3 and TRBJ1-1, with D tentatively TRBD1 (5 bases). Trimming removed 1 base at V and 11 bases at J, with 14 bases between. CDR3 length: 13 residues. Per the germline V gene, CDR1 is SGHNT and CDR2 is YENEEA. CDR3 nucleotides: TGTGCCAGCAGCTTAGTTAATTGCGGGGGGGCTTTCTTT. It encodes CASSLVNCGGAFF.

The chain carries TRBV7-8 and TRBJ1-4; 10 nucleotides line up with TRBD1. The CDR3 runs 14 residues. In germline, CDR1 is SGHVS, CDR2 FQNEAQ. V lost 3 bases to trimming and J lost 8 bases; unmatched junction nucleotides: 3. The CDR3 nucleotides read TGTGCCAGCAGCTTCGGGACAGGGGAAGAAAAACTGTTTTTT. Translating gives CASSFGTGEEKLFF.